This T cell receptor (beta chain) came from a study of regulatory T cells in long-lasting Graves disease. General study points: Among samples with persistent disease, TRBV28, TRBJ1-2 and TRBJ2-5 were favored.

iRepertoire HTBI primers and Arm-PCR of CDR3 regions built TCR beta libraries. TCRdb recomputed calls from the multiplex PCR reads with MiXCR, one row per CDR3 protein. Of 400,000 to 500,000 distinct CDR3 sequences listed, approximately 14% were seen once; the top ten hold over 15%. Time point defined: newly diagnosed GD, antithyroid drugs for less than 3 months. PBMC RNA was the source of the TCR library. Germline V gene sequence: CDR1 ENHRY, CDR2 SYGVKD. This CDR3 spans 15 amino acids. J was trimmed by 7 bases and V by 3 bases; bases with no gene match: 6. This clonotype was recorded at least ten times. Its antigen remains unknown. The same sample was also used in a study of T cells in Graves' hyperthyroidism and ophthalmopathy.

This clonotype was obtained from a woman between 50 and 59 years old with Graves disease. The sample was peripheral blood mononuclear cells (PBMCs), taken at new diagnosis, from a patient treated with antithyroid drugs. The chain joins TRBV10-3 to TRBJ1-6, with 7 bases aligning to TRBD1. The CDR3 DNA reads TGTGCCATCAGTGACTCGGGACAGAACAATTCACCCCTCCACTTT. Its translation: CAISDSGQNNSPLHF.